The 13 T cell receptor beta chains below come from one sample, sequenced in a study of blood T cell repertoires in COVID-19. Profiling relied on immunoSEQ multiplex PCR, and the TCRdb table lists in-frame clones only, not all of them. The sample shows some 360,000 clones, more than 70% of them seen only once. The sequencing sample was made of PBMCs or T cells enriched from blood (not recorded which). These receptor sequences come from a woman aged 25 to 39 who had been exposed to COVID-19.

The chain is built from TRBV5-1 and TRBJ1-2, with D tentatively TRBD1 (5 bases). The CDR3 covers 16 residues. The V end lost 4 bases, the J end lost 1 base, and 17 bases lay between the germline ends. Germline loops: CDR1 SGHRS, CDR2 YFSETQ. CDR3 sequence: CASSISIGGNNYGYTF. DNA of the CDR3: TGCGCCAGCAGCATCAGTATCGGGGGGAATAACTATGGCTACACCTTC.

The CDR3 sequence: CASSLESGEVYEQYF. The CDR3, as DNA: TGTGCCAGCAGCCTGGAGAGTGGAGAGGTCTACGAGCAGTACTTC. This chain uses TRBV5-5 with TRBJ2-7; D not resolved. With 4 bases removed from V and 3 bases from J, the gap between germline ends came to 17 bases. CDR1 is SGHKS, CDR2 YYEKEE, per germline (reference sequence). This CDR3 region has 15 residues.

Here the CDR3 DNA reads TGTGCCAGCAGCCCGGGGAGTGGGCACACTGAAGCTTTCTTT. Translation gives CASSPGSGHTEAFF. V usage is TRBV28 and J usage is TRBJ1-1; D ambiguous. This CDR3 region has 14 residues. The germline CDR1 and CDR2 sequences are MDHEN and SYDVKM. Trimming removed 6 bases at V and 3 bases at J, with 14 bases between.

This chain uses TRBV6-2 or TRBV6-3 with TRBJ2-3; 14 bases map to TRBD2. The trim removed 6 bases at V and 4 bases at J, leaving 6 bases unmatched. The CDR3 covers 16 residues. CDR1 is MNHEY and CDR2 is SVGEGT in the germline V gene. In DNA, the CDR3 is TGTGCCAGCAGCCGCGGGACTAGCGGGAGCTCAGATACGCAGTATTTT. Its protein is CASSRGTSGSSDTQYF.

The rearrangement links TRBV27 to TRBJ1-1; D is unresolved. This CDR3 is 13 amino acids long. V shed 6 bases and J shed 0 bases, with 8 bases lying between them. CDR1 MNHEY and CDR2 SMNVEV come from the germline V gene (reference sequence). The CDR3 DNA reads as TGTGCCAGCAGGTCTATAATGAACACTGAAGCTTTCTTT. This encodes CASRSIMNTEAFF.

V usage is TRBV10-3 and J usage is TRBJ1-3; a possible D gene is TRBD1 (5 bases). Germline V gene sequence: CDR1 ENHRY, CDR2 SYGVKD. The V gene lost 4 bases and the J gene lost 0 bases, with 19 bases spanning the gap. This CDR3 is built from 18 residues. CDR3 sequence reads: CAISAAAGRNNSGNTIYF. The DNA for the CDR3 is TGTGCCATCAGTGCGGCGGCAGGGCGAAATAACTCTGGAAACACCATATATTTT.

This sequence joins TRBV4-2 and TRBJ1-5; TRBD1 matches 7 bases. The length of the CDR3 is 15 residues. J was trimmed by 7 bases and V by 1 base; bases with no gene match: 7. The germline CDR1 and CDR2 sequences are LGHNA and YNFKEQ. CDR3 sequence (DNA): TGTGCCAGCAGCCAAGCCAGGGGGGCTCACCAGCCCCAGCATTTT. This encodes CASSQARGAHQPQHF.

The gene calls are TRBV20-1 and TRBJ2-1; 8 positions agree with TRBD2. The CDR3 covers 13 residues. Germline assignment: CDR1 DFQATT and CDR2 SNEGSKA (reference sequence). Trimming took 3 bases from V and 5 from J; bases not matched to a gene: 3. The CDR3: CSASTGGHNEQFF. The DNA of the CDR3 is TGCAGTGCTAGTACGGGGGGGCACAATGAGCAGTTCTTC.

The chain is built from TRBV14 and TRBJ2-7, with D maybe TRBD1 (5 bases). The CDR3 spans 14 residues. V was cut by 0 bases and J by 3 bases, with 9 bases left in between. Germline lookup yields CDR1 SGHDN and CDR2 FVKESK. CDR3 bases: TGTGCCAGCAGCCAAGATAGGACAATCTACGAGCAGTACTTC. This translates into CASSQDRTIYEQYF.

This rearrangement joins TRBV5-1 to TRBJ1-2; D is ambiguous. This CDR3 is 11 amino acids long. The V gene's germline CDR1 is SGHRS and CDR2 YFSETQ. V gave up 0 bases and J gave up 6 bases, with 3 bases separating them. The CDR3 bases are TGCGCCAGCAGCTTGGGTAATGGCTACACCTTC. Translation: CASSLGNGYTF. Complete variable domain (other parts from reference TRBV5-1 and TRBJ1-2): KAGVTQTPRYLIKTRGQQVTLSCSPISGHRSVSWYQQTPGQGLQFLFEYFSETQRNKGNFPGRFSGRQFSNSRSEMNVSTLELGDSALYLCASSLGNGYTFGSGTRLTVV.

This clone has a handful of counts. This chain uses TRBV5-4 with TRBJ2-7, with D possibly TRBD2 on 5 matching bases. Germline V gene sequence: CDR1 SGHNT, CDR2 YYREEE (reference sequence). The V and J ends lost 2 bases and 6 bases respectively, with 18 bases between them. The CDR3 has 15 amino acids. In DNA form, the CDR3 reads TGTGCCAGCAGCTTCGTTTCGCCGCGAGGGAGCGAGCAGTACTTC. Translating gives CASSFVSPRGSEQYF.

The chain employs TRBV5-6 and TRBJ1-1; D call uncertain. This CDR3 comprises 15 residues. Germline V gene data show CDR1 as SGHDT and CDR2 as YYEEEE. V was shortened by 0 bases and J by 6 bases, with 15 bases between the two germline ends. The CDR3 DNA is TGTGCCAGCAGCTTGGCCGGAGGAGGGATCGCTGAAGCTTTCTTT. It is translated as CASSLAGGGIAEAFF.

This clone was counted a single time. This sequence joins TRBV9 and TRBJ1-1; D gene uncertain. CDR3 length: 13 residues. From germline, CDR1 is SGDLS and CDR2 YYNGEE. V lost 6 bases to trimming and J lost 5 bases, with 14 bases between them. CDR3 amino acids: CASIQTRGTEAFF. For the CDR3, the DNA is TGTGCCAGCATCCAGACAAGAGGGACTGAAGCTTTCTTT. The whole variable domain, filled in from reference TRBV9 and TRBJ1-1, reads DSGVTQTPKHLITATGQRVTLRCSPRSGDLSVYWYQQSLDQGLQFLIQYYNGEERAKGNILERFSAQQFPDLHSELNLSSLELGDSALYFCASIQTRGTEAFFGQGTRLTVV.